A single sample gave rise to the 26 T cell receptor beta chains below, sequenced in a study of identical twins. Each CDR3 protein is one row after TCRdb ran MiXCR on the 5' RACE reads. This table has some 500,000 distinct CDR3 sequences, 9.5% to 10% appearing once. The same sample was also used in a study of yellow fever vaccine responses in identical twins.

Sequenced: PBMCs. Source of these receptors: a woman under 30 in good health.

This clonotype was seen many times. The chain uses TRBV5-1 and TRBJ2-3, with TRBD2 identical over 9 bases. Per germline, CDR1 SGHRS and CDR2 YFSETQ. The CDR3 covers 15 residues. J gave up 2 bases and V 2 bases, and 3 bases lay outside the gene matches. This CDR3 reads CASSLPSGDTDTQYF. CDR3 DNA: TGCGCCAGCAGCTTACCTAGCGGGGACACAGATACGCAGTATTTT.

This chain uses TRBV7-9 with TRBJ2-3; 10 nucleotides match TRBD1. The junction had 4 bases not matched to a gene; V was cut back by 7 bases and J by 3 bases. CDR1 SEHNR and CDR2 FQNEAQ come from the germline V gene (reference sequence). The CDR3 covers 14 residues. The CDR3 nucleotides read TGTGCCAGCAAGAGACAGGGGGCAACAGATACGCAGTATTTT. Translated: CASKRQGATDTQYF.

This clonotype appeared a few times. The chain links TRBV2 to TRBJ2-3; possibly TRBD2 for D (7 bases). Trimming removed 7 bases from V and 6 bases from J, with 20 bases in between. Germline assignment: CDR1 SNHLY and CDR2 FYNNEI. The CDR3 extends over 15 amino acids. CDR3 sequence (DNA): TGTGCCAGCAAAGAGTGGCGGGGGCCTGCGGATACGCAGTATTTT. Amino acids: CASKEWRGPADTQYF.

This clonotype came up a few times. This sequence joins TRBV4-3 and TRBJ2-1; D is unclear. CDR1 is LGHNA, CDR2 YSLEER, per germline. V was trimmed by 0 bases and J by 5 bases, leaving 14 bases between them. This CDR3 is built from 16 residues. The CDR3 DNA reads TGCGCCAGCAGCCAAGACCGGGCTTTTCGTCACAATGAGCAGTTCTTC. It specifies CASSQDRAFRHNEQFF.

This clonotype showed up just a few times. The rearrangement links TRBV14 to TRBJ1-1; no reliable D call. Between the trimmed V and J ends, which lost 4 bases and 0 bases, there was a span of 12 bases. The CDR3 has 15 residues. Germline assignment: CDR1 SGHDN and CDR2 FVKESK. CDR3: CASSRWTALNTEAFF. The CDR3 nucleotides read TGTGCCAGCAGCCGCTGGACGGCATTGAACACTGAAGCTTTCTTT.

This clonotype was seen only a few times. The rearrangement uses TRBV20-1 and TRBJ2-3; the D call may be TRBD1 or TRBD2 (5 bases each). CDR1 DFQATT and CDR2 SNEGSKA come from the germline V gene (reference sequence). The CDR3 runs 15 residues. The V gene lost 1 base and the J gene lost 0 bases, with 11 bases spanning the gap. The CDR3 reads CSARVGGTSTDTQYF. The CDR3 DNA follows: TGCAGTGCTAGAGTTGGGGGAACTAGCACAGATACGCAGTATTTT.

Ten or more counts support this clonotype. V and J are TRBV14 and TRBJ2-1; possible D gene TRBD1, 6 bases. CDR3 length: 16 amino acids. Looked up from germline, CDR1 is SGHDN and CDR2 is FVKESK. The V and J ends lost 1 base and 13 bases respectively, with 23 bases between them. The CDR3 coding sequence is TGTGCCAGCAGCCAAGGAGAAACAGGGTCGGTGGCCCTCCAGTTCTTC. This codes for CASSQGETGSVALQFF.

The V call is TRBV20-1, the J call TRBJ2-2; TRBD1 matches at 7 bases. The CDR3 is 14 residues long. Germline assignment: CDR1 DFQATT and CDR2 SNEGSKA (reference sequence). V lost 3 bases, J lost 2 bases, and 3 bases stayed unmatched. As DNA, the CDR3 is TGCAGTGCTAGGAACAGGGGAAACACCGGGGAGCTGTTTTTT. Amino acids: CSARNRGNTGELFF.

A few counts support this clonotype. The chain's CDR3 is CASSPQGDGTDTQYF. Written as DNA, the CDR3 is TGTGCCAGCAGCCCTCAGGGAGACGGCACAGATACGCAGTATTTT. The chain employs TRBV11-2 and TRBJ2-3; D is tentatively TRBD1 or TRBD2 (5 bases each). V was cut by 5 bases and J by 1 base, with 13 bases left in between. From germline, CDR1 is SGHAT and CDR2 FQNNGV. This CDR3 contains 15 residues.

This clonotype has just a few counts. The J gene is TRBJ2-7, the V gene TRBV6-2 or TRBV6-3, with D perhaps TRBD1 or TRBD2 (5 bases each). The V gene's germline CDR1 is MNHEY and CDR2 SVGEGT. The germline V and J ends were trimmed by 10 bases and 2 bases, with 12 bases remaining between them. This CDR3 spans 12 amino acids. The CDR3 spells CAIWDGTYEQYF. The DNA of the CDR3 is TGTGCCATATGGGACGGAACCTACGAGCAGTACTTC.

This clonotype was seen more than once but under ten times. The chain links TRBV3-1 to TRBJ2-7; no firm D call. CDR3 size: 19 residues. CDR1 LGHDT and CDR2 YNNKEL come from the germline V gene (reference sequence). V lost 11 bases and J 6 bases, leaving 38 bases between the germline ends. CDR3 region: CAFWLKAGRNIFLPCEQYF. CDR3 DNA sequence: TGTGCCTTCTGGTTGAAAGCCGGGCGGAACATATTCCTACCTTGCGAGCAGTACTTC.

This clonotype was counted between two and nine times. The chain combines TRBV20-1 with TRBJ2-3; no reliable D call. V lost 3 bases and J lost 9, with 13 bases in between. Per the germline V gene, CDR1 is DFQATT and CDR2 is SNEGSKA (reference sequence). The CDR3 contains 12 residues. The CDR3 coding sequence is TGCAGTGCTAGGGAAGTAACCCAGACGCAGTATTTT. The encoded protein is CSAREVTQTQYF.

In this sample, this clonotype turned up a few times. V gene TRBV12-3 or TRBV12-4 combines with J gene TRBJ2-1; 8 bases map to TRBD2. Trimming cost V 0 bases and J 1 base; bases outside gene matches: 14. CDR3 length: 20 residues. This CDR3 is CASSLAWVPAGVGSYNEQFF. CDR3 DNA sequence: TGTGCCAGCAGTTTAGCTTGGGTTCCAGCGGGAGTTGGGTCCTACAATGAGCAGTTCTTC.

The chain uses TRBV6-6 and TRBJ2-7; no definite D call. The germline V and J ends were trimmed by 10 bases and 10 bases, with 14 bases remaining between them. The CDR3 is 10 amino acids. Germline CDR1 and CDR2: MNHNY and SVGAGI (reference sequence). CDR3 residues: CATFSDRQYF. The CDR3, as DNA: TGTGCCACCTTTTCCGACCGTCAGTACTTC.

The table lists this clonotype with many counts. The chain joins TRBV18 to TRBJ2-5, with 8 nucleotides matching TRBD1. The CDR3 totals 14 residues. The V and J ends lost 5 bases and 2 bases, in that order; junction bases with no gene match: 4. The germline CDR1 and CDR2 sequences are KGHSH and LQKENI. The CDR3 loop is CASSFGTGQETQYF. CDR3 sequence (DNA): TGTGCCAGCTCATTCGGGACAGGACAAGAGACCCAGTACTTC.

There are a few counts of this clonotype. The chain is built from TRBV12-3 or TRBV12-4 and TRBJ2-1, with 10 bases aligning to TRBD2. With V trimmed by 2 bases and J by 2 bases, 3 bases remained unmatched. The CDR3 has 16 amino acids. CDR3 amino acids: CASSLTAGGPYNEQFF. The CDR3 DNA is TGTGCCAGCAGTTTAACAGCGGGAGGGCCCTACAATGAGCAGTTCTTC.

In regard to this clonotype: A read error may explain this, as a much larger clone is one base away. V is TRBV6-2 or TRBV6-3 and J is TRBJ2-7; 8 nucleotides match TRBD2. With V trimmed by 2 bases and J by 3 bases, 12 bases remained unmatched. This CDR3 has 17 amino acids. The germline CDR1 and CDR2 sequences are MNHEY and SVGEGT. CDR3 in DNA: TGTGCCAGCAGTTACAAGCTAGCGGGCGTTAATGACTACGAGCAGTACTTC. Amino acids: CASSYKLAGVNDYEQYF.

Worth noting for this clonotype: Mismatch with germline at one junction end may stem from a read error. J is TRBJ2-1 and V is TRBV7-2; weak D call: TRBD2 (6 bases). CDR1 SGHTA and CDR2 FQGNSA come from the germline V gene. This CDR3 is 12 amino acids long. The CDR3 bases are TGTGCCAGCAGCTTTCCTTTGGGGGAGGTCATCTTC. This gives the protein CASSFPLGEVIF.

This clonotype has ten or more counts. This chain connects TRBV28 to TRBJ2-7; 12 bases line up with TRBD2. J gave up 4 bases and V 1 base, and 2 bases lay outside the gene matches. CDR1 is MDHEN and CDR2 is SYDVKM in the germline V gene. The CDR3 has 15 residues. The CDR3, as DNA: TGTGCCAGCAGTTTATCGACTAGCGGGAGTTACGAGCAGTACTTC. Translation gives CASSLSTSGSYEQYF.

There are a few counts of this clonotype. The chain combines TRBV5-1 with TRBJ2-2; 9 nucleotides match TRBD1. The CDR3 sequence is 15 residues long. Germline assignment: CDR1 SGHRS and CDR2 YFSETQ. V was clipped by 3 bases and J by 4 bases; unmatched bases: 4. Written as DNA, the CDR3 is TGCGCCAGCAGCTCCTCGACAGGGGGCACCGGGGAGCTGTTTTTT. Translated, it gives CASSSSTGGTGELFF.

A few counts support this clonotype. This rearrangement joins TRBV12-3 or TRBV12-4 to TRBJ2-1; D remains unclear. The CDR3 is made up of 13 amino acids. Trimming removed 6 bases at V and 5 bases at J, with 11 bases between. In nucleotides, the CDR3 is TGTGCCAGCAGCCCCGATTATGACAATGAGCAGTTCTTC. Its protein product is CASSPDYDNEQFF.

The chain couples TRBV15 to TRBJ2-1; 12 nucleotides match TRBD1. Germline loops: CDR1 LNHNV, CDR2 YYDKDF (reference sequence). The CDR3 covers 15 residues. V was clipped by 4 bases and J by 6 bases; unmatched bases: 4. The CDR3 nucleotides read TGTGCCACCAGCAAAGGGACAGGGGGCCGCAATGAGCAGTTCTTC. It is translated as CATSKGTGGRNEQFF.

In this sample, this clonotype turned up a few times. J is TRBJ1-2 and V is TRBV5-1; no clear D. The ends were cut back, 4 bases at V and 5 bases at J, with 15 bases in the middle. The CDR3 covers 14 residues. In germline, CDR1 is SGHRS, CDR2 YFSETQ. The CDR3 is CASSGGRSIYGYTF. The CDR3 DNA sequence: TGCGCCAGCAGCGGCGGACGGAGTATTTATGGCTACACCTTC.

This clonotype was seen ten or more times. This chain uses TRBV29-1 with TRBJ2-1; TRBD1 is a possible D gene (6 bases). Germline loops: CDR1 SQVTM, CDR2 ANQGSEA. Deletions cut 6 bases from V and 6 bases from J, with 9 bases between. The CDR3 runs to 11 residues. The CDR3 loop reads CSVRGGNEQFF. The CDR3 region has the DNA TGCAGCGTCCGAGGGGGCAATGAGCAGTTCTTC.

This clonotype occurred a few times. This sequence joins TRBV20-1 and TRBJ2-7; D is unresolved. This CDR3 spans 11 amino acids. With 5 bases removed from V and 5 bases from J, the gap between germline ends came to 10 bases. Germline CDR1 and CDR2: DFQATT and SNEGSKA (reference sequence). The CDR3 reads CSAEILDEQYF. For the CDR3, the DNA is TGCAGTGCTGAGATACTGGACGAGCAGTACTTC.

This clonotype has more than one count but fewer than ten. This sequence joins TRBV30 and TRBJ2-3; no clear D. Germline lookup yields CDR1 GTSNPN and CDR2 SVGIG (reference sequence). This CDR3 region has 13 residues. The V end lost 0 bases, the J end lost 2 bases, and 6 bases lay between the germline ends. CDR3 nucleotides: TGTGCCTGGAGTGTTTTAGACACAGATACGCAGTATTTT. Translated: CAWSVLDTDTQYF.